This T cell receptor (beta chain) stems from a study of cytomegalovirus exposure and HLA in healthy donors. Use of 60 Vbeta and 13 Jbeta primers characterized the PCR. This table comes from immunoSEQ multiplex PCR, and its TCRdb copy is limited to in-frame clones, with some not included. The table has about 120,000 clones, under 90% seen once. After removal of 5 bases from V and 6 bases from J, the junction contained 4 bases not matched to a gene. CDR1 is SEHNR, CDR2 FQNEAQ, per germline (reference sequence). The CDR3 totals 14 residues. Notes on the study in general: The classifier reportedly diagnosed cytomegalovirus status with high specificity and sensitivity. HLA alleles showed associations with some 15,000 TCR beta sequences in a later analysis, at a 0.05 false discovery rate. The authors later found most CMV-associated TCR beta chains appeared HLA-restricted.

Worth noting for this clone: As yet, its antigen is unknown.

This receptor was obtained from a woman aged 40 to 50 in good health and CMV-seronegative. The source material was PBMCs. V and J are TRBV7-9 and TRBJ1-4, with 9 bases that match TRBD1. The CDR3 protein is CASSTRTGDEKLFF. The CDR3 DNA is TGTGCCAGCAGCACTCGGACAGGGGATGAAAAACTGTTTTTT.